This is a list of T cell receptor beta chains from one sample in a study of blood T cell repertoires in COVID-19. The assay was immunoSEQ multiplex PCR, and TCRdb's table has in-frame clones only and misses some. The data show tens of thousands of clones, approximately 87% seen once. Material for sequencing was peripheral blood. All receptors derive from a man aged 55-75 years with acute or convalescent COVID-19. The CDR3 runs from the conserved cysteine through the conserved F or W. Each record gives: J gene, clone size, D gene, V gene, CDR3 protein, CDR3 DNA. D genes are given only for firm matches. Some rows mark clone size as missing; the rest say once, few, many or name a class of expanded clone.

j_gene: TRBJ1-2
abundance: NA
d_gene: TRBD1
v_gene: TRBV19
CDR3aa: CASSSTGVEGYTF
CDR3nt: TGTGCCAGTAGTAGCACAGGGGTGGAGGGCTACACCTTC

j_gene: TRBJ1-4
abundance: NA
d_gene: TRBD1
v_gene: TRBV5-1
CDR3aa: CASSIRQGAVATNEKLFF
CDR3nt: TGCGCCAGCAGCATTCGACAGGGGGCAGTTGCAACTAATGAAAAACTGTTTTTT

j_gene: TRBJ2-3
abundance: NA
d_gene: TRBD1
v_gene: TRBV27
CDR3aa: CASSLDRGFITDTQYF
CDR3nt: TGTGCCAGCAGTTTGGACAGGGGGTTCATCACAGATACGCAGTATTTT

j_gene: TRBJ2-5
abundance: NA
d_gene: TRBD1
v_gene: TRBV18
CDR3aa: CASSPPNRGYLETQYF
CDR3nt: TGTGCCAGCTCACCACCCAACAGGGGTTATTTGGAGACCCAGTACTTC

j_gene: TRBJ1-1
abundance: once
d_gene: NA
v_gene: TRBV19
CDR3aa: CASTLGRVDTEAFF
CDR3nt: TGTGCCAGCACCCTCGGCAGGGTAGACACTGAAGCTTTCTTT

j_gene: TRBJ2-7
abundance: NA
d_gene: TRBD1
v_gene: TRBV5-1
CDR3aa: CASSLWSRDRGHEQYF
CDR3nt: TGCGCCAGCAGCTTGTGGTCACGGGACAGGGGGCACGAGCAGTACTTC

j_gene: TRBJ2-1
abundance: NA
d_gene: TRBD1
v_gene: TRBV6-2/TRBV6-3
CDR3aa: CASSQSGTGGDEQFF
CDR3nt: TGTGCCAGCAGTCAATCCGGGACAGGTGGCGATGAGCAGTTCTTC

j_gene: TRBJ1-1
abundance: NA
d_gene: NA
v_gene: TRBV3-1/TRBV3-2
CDR3aa: CASSHVKPPGHRNTEAFF
CDR3nt: TGTGCCAGCAGCCATGTGAAACCGCCGGGACATAGGAACACTGAAGCTTTCTTT

j_gene: TRBJ1-2
abundance: NA
d_gene: NA
v_gene: TRBV30
CDR3aa: CAWSPGTIGGYTF
CDR3nt: TGTGCCTGGAGTCCCGGGACTATCGGTGGCTACACCTTC

j_gene: TRBJ2-5
abundance: NA
d_gene: NA
v_gene: TRBV9
CDR3aa: CASAKGDQETQYF
CDR3nt: TGTGCCAGTGCGAAGGGGGATCAAGAGACCCAGTACTTC

j_gene: TRBJ1-3
abundance: NA
d_gene: TRBD1
v_gene: TRBV2
CDR3aa: CASSEAFDRGWENTIYF
CDR3nt: TGTGCCAGCAGTGAAGCGTTTGACAGGGGTTGGGAAAACACCATATATTTT

j_gene: TRBJ1-2
abundance: NA
d_gene: NA
v_gene: TRBV15
CDR3aa: CATSPEKRDYGYTF
CDR3nt: TGTGCCACCAGTCCCGAGAAGCGGGACTATGGCTACACCTTC

j_gene: TRBJ1-6
abundance: NA
d_gene: TRBD1
v_gene: TRBV10-3
CDR3aa: CAISEKIDRGNSPLHF
CDR3nt: TGTGCCATCAGTGAAAAGATTGACAGGGGTAATTCACCCCTCCACTTT

j_gene: TRBJ2-4
abundance: few
d_gene: TRBD2
v_gene: TRBV9
CDR3aa: CASSPGLAGAPGNIQYF
CDR3nt: TGTGCCAGCAGCCCCGGACTAGCGGGGGCTCCCGGGAACATTCAGTACTTC

j_gene: TRBJ1-3
abundance: NA
d_gene: NA
v_gene: TRBV14
CDR3aa: CASSPQQATSGNTIYF
CDR3nt: TGTGCCAGCAGCCCCCAACAGGCGACCTCTGGAAACACCATATATTTT

j_gene: TRBJ1-1
abundance: NA
d_gene: NA
v_gene: TRBV10-3
CDR3aa: CAISPQGNTEAFF
CDR3nt: TGTGCCATCAGTCCACAGGGGAACACTGAAGCTTTCTTT

j_gene: TRBJ1-2
abundance: NA
d_gene: TRBD1
v_gene: TRBV19
CDR3aa: CASNSDRGSNYGYTF
CDR3nt: TGTGCCAGTAATTCCGACAGGGGATCCAACTATGGCTACACCTTC

j_gene: TRBJ1-5
abundance: NA
d_gene: NA
v_gene: TRBV6-1
CDR3aa: CASSDLGLTNQPQHF
CDR3nt: TGTGCCAGCAGTGATTTGGGACTGACCAATCAGCCCCAGCATTTT